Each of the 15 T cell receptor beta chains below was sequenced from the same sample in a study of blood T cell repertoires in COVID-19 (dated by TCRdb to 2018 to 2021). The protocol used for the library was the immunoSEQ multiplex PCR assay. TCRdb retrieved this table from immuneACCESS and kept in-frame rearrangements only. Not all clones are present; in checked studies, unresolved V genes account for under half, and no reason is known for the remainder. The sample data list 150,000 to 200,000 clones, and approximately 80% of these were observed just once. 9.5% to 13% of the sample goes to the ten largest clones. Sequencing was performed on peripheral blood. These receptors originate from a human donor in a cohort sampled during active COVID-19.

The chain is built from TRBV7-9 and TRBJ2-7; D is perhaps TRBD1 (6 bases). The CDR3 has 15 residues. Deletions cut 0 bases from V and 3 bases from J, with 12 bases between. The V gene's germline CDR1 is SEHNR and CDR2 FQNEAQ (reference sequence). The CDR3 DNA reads TGTGCCAGCAGCTTAGCACAGGGTGGGGTCTACGAGCAGTACTTC. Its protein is CASSLAQGGVYEQYF. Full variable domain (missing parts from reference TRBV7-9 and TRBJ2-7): DTGVSQNPRHKITKRGQNVTFRCDPISEHNRLYWYRQTLGQGPEFLTYFQNEAQLEKSRLLSDRFSAERPKGSFSTLEIQRTEQGDSAMYLCASSLAQGGVYEQYFGPGTRLTVT.

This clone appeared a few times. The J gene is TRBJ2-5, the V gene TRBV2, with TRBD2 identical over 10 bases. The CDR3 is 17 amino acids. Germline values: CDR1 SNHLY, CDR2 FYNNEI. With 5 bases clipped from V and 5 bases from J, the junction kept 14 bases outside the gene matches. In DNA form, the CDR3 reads TGTGCCAGCAGTCAACGGCTAGCGGGGGCGCCAGGGGAGACCCAGTACTTC. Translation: CASSQRLAGAPGETQYF.

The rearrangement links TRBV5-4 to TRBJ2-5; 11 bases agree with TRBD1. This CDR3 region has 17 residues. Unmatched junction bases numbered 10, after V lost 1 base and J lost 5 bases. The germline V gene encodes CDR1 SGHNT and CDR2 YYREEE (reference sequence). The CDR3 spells CASSLLGQGAVGETQYF. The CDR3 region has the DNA TGTGCCAGCAGCTTGCTCGGACAGGGGGCTGTAGGGGAGACCCAGTACTTC.

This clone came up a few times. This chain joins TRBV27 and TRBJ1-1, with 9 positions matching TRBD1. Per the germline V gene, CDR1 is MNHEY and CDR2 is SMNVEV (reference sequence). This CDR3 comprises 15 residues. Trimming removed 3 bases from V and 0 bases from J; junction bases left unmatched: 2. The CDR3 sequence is CASSFTGGLNTEAFF. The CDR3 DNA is TGTGCCAGCAGTTTCACAGGGGGCCTGAACACTGAAGCTTTCTTT.

CDR3: CASSLMSGVATEAFF. The CDR3 nucleotides read TGTGCCAGCAGCTTAATGTCAGGGGTGGCCACTGAAGCTTTCTTT. The V and J genes are TRBV7-9 and TRBJ1-1; D possibly corresponds to TRBD1 (6 bases). Per germline, CDR1 SEHNR and CDR2 FQNEAQ (reference sequence). The CDR3 is 15 amino acids. With 2 bases removed from V and 4 bases from J, the gap between germline ends came to 14 bases.

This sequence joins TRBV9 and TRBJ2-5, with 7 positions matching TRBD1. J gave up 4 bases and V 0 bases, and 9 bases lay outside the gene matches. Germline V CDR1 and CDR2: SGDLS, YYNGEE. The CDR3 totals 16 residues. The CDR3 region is CASSVGVDRVRETQYF. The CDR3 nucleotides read TGTGCCAGCAGCGTAGGGGTCGACAGGGTGAGAGAGACCCAGTACTTC.

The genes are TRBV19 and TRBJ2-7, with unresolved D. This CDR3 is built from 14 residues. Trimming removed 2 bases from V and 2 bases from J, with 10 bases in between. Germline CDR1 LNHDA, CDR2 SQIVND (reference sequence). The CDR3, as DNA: TGTGCCAGTAGTATAAATCTAAGTCCCTACGAGCAGTACTTC. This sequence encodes CASSINLSPYEQYF.

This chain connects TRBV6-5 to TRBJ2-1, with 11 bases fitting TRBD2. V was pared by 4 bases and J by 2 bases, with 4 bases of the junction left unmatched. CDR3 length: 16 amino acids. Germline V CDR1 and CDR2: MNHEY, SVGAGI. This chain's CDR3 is CASSSSGLAAYNEQFF. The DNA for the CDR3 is TGTGCCAGCAGTTCCTCGGGACTAGCGGCCTACAATGAGCAGTTCTTC.

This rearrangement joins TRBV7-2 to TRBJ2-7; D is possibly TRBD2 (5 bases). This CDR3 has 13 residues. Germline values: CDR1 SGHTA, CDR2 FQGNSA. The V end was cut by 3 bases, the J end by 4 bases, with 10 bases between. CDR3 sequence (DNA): TGTGCCAGCAGCTTGGGAGATCGGTACGAGCAGTACTTC. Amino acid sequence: CASSLGDRYEQYF.

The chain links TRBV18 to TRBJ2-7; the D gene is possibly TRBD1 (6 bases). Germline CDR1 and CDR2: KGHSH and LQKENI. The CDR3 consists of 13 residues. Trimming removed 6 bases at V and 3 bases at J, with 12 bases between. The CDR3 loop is CASSLRTDYEQYF. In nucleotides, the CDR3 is TGTGCCAGCTCGTTGAGGACAGACTACGAGCAGTACTTC.

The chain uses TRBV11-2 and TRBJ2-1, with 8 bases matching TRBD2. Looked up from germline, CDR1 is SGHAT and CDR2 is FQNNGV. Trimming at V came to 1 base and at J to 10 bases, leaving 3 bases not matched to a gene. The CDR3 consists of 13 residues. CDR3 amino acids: CASSLVGTREQFF. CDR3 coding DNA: TGTGCCAGCAGCTTAGTTGGGACTAGGGAGCAGTTCTTC.

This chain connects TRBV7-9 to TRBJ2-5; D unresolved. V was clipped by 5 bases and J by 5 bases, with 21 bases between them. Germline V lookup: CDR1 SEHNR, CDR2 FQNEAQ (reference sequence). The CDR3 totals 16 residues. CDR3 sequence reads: CASSPPPRWAQETQYF. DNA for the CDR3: TGTGCCAGCAGCCCCCCCCCACGGTGGGCCCAGGAGACCCAGTACTTC.

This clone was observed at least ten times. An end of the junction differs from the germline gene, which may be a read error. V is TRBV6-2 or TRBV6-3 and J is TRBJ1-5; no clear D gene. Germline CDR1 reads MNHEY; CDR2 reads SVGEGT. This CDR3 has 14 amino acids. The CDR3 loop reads CASNYAGLNQPQHF. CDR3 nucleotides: TGTGCCAGCAATTACGCGGGCCTCAATCAGCCCCAGCATTTT.

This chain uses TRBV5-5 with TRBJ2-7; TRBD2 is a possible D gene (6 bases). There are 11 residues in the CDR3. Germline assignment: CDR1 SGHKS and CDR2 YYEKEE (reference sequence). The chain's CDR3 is CASSPCGATSV. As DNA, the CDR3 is TGTGCCAGCAGCCCTTGCGGGGCCACGAGCGTC.

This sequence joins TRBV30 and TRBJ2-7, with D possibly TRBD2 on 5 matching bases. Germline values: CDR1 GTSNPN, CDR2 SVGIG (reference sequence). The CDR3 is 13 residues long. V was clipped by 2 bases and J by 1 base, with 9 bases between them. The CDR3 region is CAWSKRESYEQYF. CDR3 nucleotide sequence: TGTGCCTGGAGTAAGAGGGAGTCCTACGAGCAGTACTTC.